This T cell receptor beta chain was recovered during a study of cytomegalovirus exposure and HLA in healthy donors. Study-wide results and limits: Later analysis identified a missense DCLRE1C variant that was linked to TCR beta V- and J-gene trimming.

Turning to this clone: What it binds is unknown.

The V end lost 3 bases, the J end lost 5 bases, and 16 bases lay between the germline ends. This CDR3 comprises 15 residues. CDR1 and CDR2 (germline): SEHNR, FQNEAQ (reference sequence). The primer mix had 60 Vbeta and 13 Jbeta primers. Study processing details: Later reanalysis found approximately 76 million unique TCR beta chains, approximately 11 million of them shared. Only in-frame clones appear in the TCRdb table, and some are missing; sequencing was by immunoSEQ multiplex PCR. V, J and clone size derive from that table, while D and trimming were established from the DNA sequence. The sample yields about 150,000 clones, more than 65% seen once.

This receptor was obtained from a man aged 45-60 years in good health and CMV-seropositive. Source material: PBMCs. The chain has TRBV7-9 and TRBJ2-5; the D gene is possibly TRBD2 (7 bases). CDR3 nucleotide sequence: TGTGCCAGCAGCTTTCGTGGGAGGGGGGGCGAGACCCAGTACTTC. It yields the protein CASSFRGRGGETQYF.